Listed below are T cell receptor beta chains from one sample, sequenced in a study of blood T cell repertoires in COVID-19. Clones were read by immunoSEQ multiplex PCR, and TCRdb kept only the in-frame ones, dropping some. The sample records tens of thousands of clones, 90% being singletons. The sequencing sample was made of peripheral blood. The receptors were sampled from a human donor in a cohort sampled during active COVID-19. Both conserved end residues are part of each CDR3. The D gene is left open where the match is weak. Clone size is not always given. Where it is, it says once, few, many or a class for expanded clones.

length	J	D	size	V	CDR3	DNA
14	TRBJ1-1	NA	NA	TRBV5-4	CASSWGRTGTEAFF	TGTGCCAGCAGTTGGGGCAGAACGGGCACTGAAGCTTTCTTT
15	TRBJ2-7	TRBD1	NA	TRBV27	CASRIAGTESYEQYF	TGTGCCAGCAGGATAGCCGGGACAGAGAGCTACGAGCAGTACTTC
15	TRBJ1-2	NA	NA	TRBV2	CASSGLGDPHYGYTF	TGTGCCAGCAGCGGACTTGGCGACCCCCACTATGGCTACACCTTC
15	TRBJ2-5	NA	NA	TRBV11-3	CASSKGAGAQETQYF	TGTGCCAGCAGCAAAGGGGCGGGGGCCCAAGAGACCCAGTACTTC
15	TRBJ2-7	NA	NA	TRBV6-6	CASSYTTRIAYEQYF	TGTGCCAGCAGTTACACGACTAGAATCGCCTACGAGCAGTACTTC
13	TRBJ1-2	TRBD1	NA	TRBV2	CASTTDRASGYTF	TGTGCCAGCACCACGGACAGGGCCAGTGGCTACACCTTC
16	TRBJ2-7	TRBD2	NA	TRBV4-1	CASSQATSGRVYEQYF	TGCGCCAGCAGCCAAGCGACTAGCGGGAGGGTATACGAGCAGTACTTC
15	TRBJ2-7	TRBD1	once	TRBV27	CASSPGQGGSYEQYF	TGTGCCAGCAGTCCCGGACAGGGCGGTTCCTACGAGCAGTACTTC
17	TRBJ2-4	TRBD1	NA	TRBV14	CASSQQTGVGTKNIQYF	TGTGCCAGCAGCCAACAGACAGGGGTGGGGACCAAAAACATTCAGTACTTC
14	TRBJ1-1	TRBD1	NA	TRBV7-2	CASSTPTGWTEAFF	TGTGCCAGCAGCACACCGACAGGGTGGACTGAAGCTTTCTTT
14	TRBJ1-2	NA	NA	TRBV7-2	CASSPHPIREGYTF	TGTGCCAGCAGCCCCCACCCTATCCGGGAGGGCTACACCTTC
13	TRBJ1-2	NA	once	TRBV12-3/TRBV12-4	CASSFAANYGYTF	TGTGCCAGCAGTTTCGCGGCCAACTATGGCTACACCTTC
14	TRBJ1-2	TRBD1	NA	TRBV5-1	CASSPDRVGYGYTF	TGCGCCAGCAGCCCGGACAGGGTGGGCTATGGCTACACCTTC
12	TRBJ2-3	TRBD2	NA	TRBV12-3/TRBV12-4	CASSWLGGTQYF	TGTGCCAGCAGTTGGTTGGGGGGGACGCAGTATTTT
14	TRBJ1-1	NA	NA	TRBV9	CASSVPPENTEAFF	TGTGCCAGCAGCGTACCTCCAGAGAACACTGAAGCTTTCTTT
16	TRBJ2-5	TRBD2	NA	TRBV5-1	CASSLEPSGRAETQYF	TGCGCCAGCAGCTTGGAGCCTAGCGGGAGGGCAGAGACCCAGTACTTC
18	TRBJ2-2	TRBD2	NA	TRBV5-4	CASSPTTSGTANTGELFF	TGTGCCAGCAGCCCGACGACTAGCGGGACCGCGAACACCGGGGAGCTGTTTTTT
15	TRBJ2-7	TRBD1	NA	TRBV28	CASSLYQGAQDEQYF	TGTGCCAGCAGTTTATATCAGGGGGCGCAGGACGAGCAGTACTTC
16	TRBJ1-4	NA	NA	TRBV28	CASSFPRGGGNEKLFF	TGTGCCAGCAGTTTCCCCCGGGGCGGGGGTAATGAAAAACTGTTTTTT
14	TRBJ1-1	NA	NA	TRBV6-5	CASRENRRGTEAFF	TGTGCCAGCAGGGAGAACCGAAGGGGCACTGAAGCTTTCTTT
12	TRBJ2-7	NA	NA	TRBV28	CASSTGYYEQYF	TGTGCCAGCAGTACAGGGTACTACGAGCAGTACTTC
13	TRBJ2-5	NA	NA	TRBV2	CASMLGARETQYF	TGTGCCAGCATGTTGGGGGCCCGAGAGACCCAGTACTTC
15	TRBJ2-1	TRBD2	NA	TRBV9	CASSPGAGGPNEQFF	TGTGCCAGCAGCCCCGGGGCGGGAGGGCCGAATGAGCAGTTCTTC
15	TRBJ1-5	TRBD1	NA	TRBV28	CASSPPGTANQPQHF	TGTGCCAGCAGCCCCCCCGGGACAGCCAATCAGCCCCAGCATTTT
12	TRBJ2-7	NA	NA	TRBV27	CASSPQGYEQYF	TGTGCCAGCAGTCCCCAGGGGTACGAGCAGTACTTC
16	TRBJ2-3	TRBD2	NA	TRBV5-1	CASSLASGSLGDTQYF	TGCGCCAGCAGCTTGGCCAGCGGGAGTTTAGGGGATACGCAGTATTTT
17	TRBJ2-2	TRBD2	NA	TRBV5-1	CASSRTSGRSDTGELFF	TGCGCCAGCAGCCGCACTAGCGGGAGGTCGGACACCGGGGAGCTGTTTTTT
15	TRBJ2-2	NA	NA	TRBV7-2	CASSLGAANTGELFF	TGTGCCAGCAGCTTAGGGGCCGCTAACACCGGGGAGCTGTTTTTT
14	TRBJ2-7	NA	NA	TRBV3-1/TRBV3-2	CASSQAGWGYEQYF	TGTGCCAGCAGCCAGGCGGGTTGGGGCTACGAGCAGTACTTC
15	TRBJ2-3	TRBD1	NA	TRBV4-3	CASSHPGQGADTQYF	TGCGCCAGCAGCCACCCGGGGCAGGGGGCAGATACGCAGTATTTT
16	TRBJ2-7	TRBD1	NA	TRBV7-8	CASSLAGTAITYEQYF	TGTGCCAGCAGCTTAGCGGGGACAGCCATAACCTACGAGCAGTACTTC
17	TRBJ2-5	TRBD2	NA	TRBV7-6	CASSPGGLAGGDETQYF	TGTGCCAGCAGCCCGGGGGGACTAGCGGGAGGGGATGAGACCCAGTACTTC
16	TRBJ2-2	NA	NA	TRBV19	CASSTVTGLNTGELFF	TGTGCCAGTAGTACCGTGACAGGTCTGAACACCGGGGAGCTGTTTTTT
15	TRBJ2-3	TRBD2	NA	TRBV29-1	CSVEGAGGVTDTQYF	TGCAGCGTTGAGGGGGCGGGAGGGGTCACAGATACGCAGTATTTT
15	TRBJ2-7	TRBD2	NA	TRBV7-2	CASSLAVLAAYEQYF	TGTGCCAGCAGCTTAGCGGTGCTAGCGGCCTACGAGCAGTACTTC
14	TRBJ2-7	NA	NA	TRBV21-1	CASSKGPPLKVQYF	TGTGCCAGCAGCAAAGGGCCGCCACTAAAGGTGCAGTACTTC
14	TRBJ1-6	TRBD1	NA	TRBV9	CASSPRQGDSPLHF	TGTGCCAGCAGCCCCCGACAGGGAGATTCACCCCTCCACTTT
16	TRBJ1-6	TRBD1	NA	TRBV25-1	CASSDPTGGSNSPLHF	TGTGCCAGCAGTGACCCGACAGGGGGCAGTAATTCACCCCTCCACTTT
15	TRBJ2-1	TRBD2	NA	TRBV6-4	CASSDLAGGLYEQFF	TGTGCCAGCAGTGATCTTGCGGGAGGGTTGTATGAGCAGTTCTTC
15	TRBJ2-2	TRBD1	NA	TRBV7-9	CASSLTGGSTGELFF	TGTGCCAGCAGCTTAACAGGGGGCTCGACCGGGGAGCTGTTTTTT
17	TRBJ2-2	NA	NA	TRBV24-1	CATSDFRRGPDTGELFF	TGTGCCACCAGTGATTTCCGGAGGGGGCCAGACACCGGGGAGCTGTTTTTT
16	TRBJ2-3	TRBD2	once	TRBV7-2	CASSLGGGRAPDTQYF	TGTGCCAGCAGCTTAGGGGGCGGGAGGGCCCCAGATACGCAGTATTTT
15	TRBJ1-5	TRBD1	NA	TRBV30	CAWSARGQGNQPQHF	TGTGCCTGGAGCGCTAGGGGGCAGGGCAATCAGCCCCAGCATTTT
12	TRBJ2-2	NA	once	TRBV2	CASRLQAGELFF	TGTGCCAGCAGGTTGCAGGCCGGGGAGCTGTTTTTT
12	TRBJ2-3	NA	few	TRBV7-9	CASRQGADTQYF	TGTGCCAGCAGGCAGGGCGCAGATACGCAGTATTTT
15	TRBJ1-4	NA	NA	TRBV14	CASSQVAATNEKLFF	TGTGCCAGCAGCCAAGTGGCCGCAACTAATGAAAAACTGTTTTTT
12	TRBJ2-7	NA	NA	TRBV5-1	CASSPGFHEQYF	TGCGCCAGCAGCCCCGGGTTCCACGAGCAGTACTTC
13	TRBJ2-7	NA	NA	TRBV28	CASSPGGGSEQYF	TGTGCCAGCTCCCCTGGAGGCGGATCCGAGCAGTACTTC
13	TRBJ1-1	NA	NA	TRBV6-5	CASSYLPGTEAFF	TGTGCCAGCAGTTACTTGCCGGGCACTGAAGCTTTCTTT
17	TRBJ2-3	TRBD2	once	TRBV10-1	CASILGAAGGVTDTQYF	TGCGCCAGCATCCTCGGGGCAGCGGGGGGAGTCACAGATACGCAGTATTTT